These T cell receptor beta chains were read from a single sample in a study of graft-versus-host responses after intestinal transplantation. Assay used: immunoSEQ multiplex PCR; TCRdb lists only in-frame clones, some missing. The repertoire includes about 40,000 clones, 75% to 95% of them detected once, and over 2% sits in the top ten. Sample: PBMCs, taken roughly 300 days after intestinal transplant. The receptors stem from a human patient who received an intestinal transplant, so some T cells may come from the graft donor. The CDR3 runs from the conserved cysteine through the conserved F or W. Fields, in order: D gene, clone size, J gene, V gene, CDR3 protein, CDR3 DNA. The D gene is left open where the match is weak. A row's size may be missing; if present it is once, few, many or a size class.

d_call: -; clone_size: -; j_call: TRBJ1-3; v_call: TRBV6-5; cdr3_aa: CASSYKSSGSGNTIYF; cdr3_nt: TGTGCCAGCAGTTACAAAAGCTCTGGCTCTGGAAACACCATATATTTT
d_call: -; clone_size: few; j_call: TRBJ1-1; v_call: TRBV27; cdr3_aa: CASSLYRNTEAFF; cdr3_nt: TGTGCCAGCAGTTTATACCGTAACACTGAAGCTTTCTTT
d_call: -; clone_size: -; j_call: TRBJ2-5; v_call: TRBV9; cdr3_aa: CASSVAPYRDTQETQYF; cdr3_nt: TGTGCCAGCAGCGTAGCTCCATACCGGGACACCCAAGAGACCCAGTACTTC
d_call: -; clone_size: -; j_call: TRBJ2-5; v_call: TRBV5-1; cdr3_aa: CASKERPPQETQYF; cdr3_nt: TGCGCCAGCAAAGAGCGCCCACCTCAAGAGACCCAGTACTTC
d_call: -; clone_size: few; j_call: TRBJ1-3; v_call: TRBV2; cdr3_aa: CAGSSSSGNTIYF; cdr3_nt: TGTGCGGGGAGTTCGAGCTCTGGAAACACCATATATTTT
d_call: TRBD1; clone_size: -; j_call: TRBJ2-7; v_call: TRBV6-6; cdr3_aa: CASSLTGSDEQYF; cdr3_nt: TGTGCCAGCAGCCTGACAGGGAGTGACGAGCAGTACTTC
d_call: TRBD1; clone_size: few; j_call: TRBJ1-3; v_call: TRBV6-5; cdr3_aa: CASSYSGTGAGNTIYF; cdr3_nt: TGTGCCAGCAGTTACTCGGGGACAGGGGCTGGAAACACCATATATTTT
d_call: -; clone_size: -; j_call: TRBJ1-2; v_call: TRBV21-1; cdr3_aa: CASSPKGTGVIGYTF; cdr3_nt: TGTGCCAGCAGCCCCAAAGGGACAGGGGTAATTGGCTACACCTTC
d_call: TRBD1; clone_size: -; j_call: TRBJ2-7; v_call: TRBV7-9; cdr3_aa: CASSHRDRNYEQYF; cdr3_nt: TGTGCCAGCAGCCACCGGGACAGGAACTACGAGCAGTACTTC
d_call: -; clone_size: -; j_call: TRBJ2-3; v_call: TRBV7-6; cdr3_aa: CASTLRDTSTDTQYF; cdr3_nt: TGTGCCAGCACCCTTAGGGACACGAGCACAGATACGCAGTATTTT
d_call: TRBD1; clone_size: -; j_call: TRBJ2-7; v_call: TRBV6-4; cdr3_aa: CASSGDSYEQYF; cdr3_nt: TGTGCCAGCAGTGGGGACAGCTACGAGCAGTACTTC
d_call: -; clone_size: -; j_call: TRBJ2-7; v_call: TRBV10-3; cdr3_aa: CAISRTGTNEQYF; cdr3_nt: TGTGCCATCAGCAGGACAGGGACTAACGAGCAGTACTTC
d_call: -; clone_size: -; j_call: TRBJ1-6; v_call: TRBV5-6; cdr3_aa: CASSFSFNSPLHF; cdr3_nt: TGTGCCAGCAGCTTTTCCTTTAATTCACCCCTCCACTTT
d_call: -; clone_size: -; j_call: TRBJ1-5; v_call: TRBV27; cdr3_aa: CASSLFSFEPQHF; cdr3_nt: TGTGCCAGCAGTTTATTCTCCTTCGAGCCCCAGCATTTT
d_call: -; clone_size: -; j_call: TRBJ1-1; v_call: TRBV10-2; cdr3_aa: CASVGPPLNTEAFF; cdr3_nt: TGCGCCAGCGTCGGGCCGCCTTTGAACACTGAAGCTTTCTTT
d_call: -; clone_size: -; j_call: TRBJ1-4; v_call: TRBV2; cdr3_aa: CASSPLRKLFF; cdr3_nt: TGTGCCAGCAGCCCCTTAAGAAAACTGTTTTTT
d_call: TRBD2; clone_size: -; j_call: TRBJ2-1; v_call: TRBV28; cdr3_aa: CASSYRLAGVEQFF; cdr3_nt: TGTGCCAGCAGCTACCGACTAGCGGGAGTTGAGCAGTTCTTC
d_call: TRBD2; clone_size: -; j_call: TRBJ2-7; v_call: TRBV9; cdr3_aa: CASSSGLAVYEQYF; cdr3_nt: TGTGCCAGCAGCTCGGGACTAGCGGTCTACGAGCAGTACTTC
d_call: -; clone_size: -; j_call: TRBJ2-4; v_call: TRBV5-1; cdr3_aa: CASSLVGGADIQYF; cdr3_nt: TGCGCCAGCAGCTTGGTTGGGGGCGCGGACATTCAGTACTTC
d_call: -; clone_size: -; j_call: TRBJ2-5; v_call: TRBV29-1; cdr3_aa: CSVESRGEEETQYF; cdr3_nt: TGCAGCGTTGAAAGTCGCGGGGAGGAAGAGACCCAGTACTTC
d_call: -; clone_size: -; j_call: TRBJ2-7; v_call: TRBV28; cdr3_aa: CASSSWRDTSPYEQYF; cdr3_nt: TGTGCCAGCAGTTCCTGGCGGGACACCTCTCCTTACGAGCAGTACTTC
d_call: -; clone_size: -; j_call: TRBJ2-7; v_call: TRBV6-6; cdr3_aa: CASSYVQGMRYEQYF; cdr3_nt: TGTGCCAGCAGTTACGTGCAGGGAATGAGGTACGAGCAGTACTTC
d_call: -; clone_size: -; j_call: TRBJ1-3; v_call: TRBV7-6; cdr3_aa: CASSSMWGTGNTIYF; cdr3_nt: TGTGCCAGCAGCTCTATGTGGGGGACCGGAAACACCATATATTTT
d_call: TRBD1; clone_size: -; j_call: TRBJ2-2; v_call: TRBV7-3; cdr3_aa: CASSPGQGDTGELFF; cdr3_nt: TGTGCCAGCAGCCCGGGACAGGGGGACACCGGGGAGCTGTTTTTT
d_call: TRBD1; clone_size: once; j_call: TRBJ2-1; v_call: TRBV28; cdr3_aa: CASSSLNRGNSYNEQFF; cdr3_nt: TGTGCCAGCAGTTCCCTAAACAGGGGGAATTCCTACAATGAGCAGTTCTTC
d_call: TRBD1; clone_size: -; j_call: TRBJ2-7; v_call: TRBV11-2; cdr3_aa: CASSLEPLTGAYEQYF; cdr3_nt: TGTGCCAGCAGCTTAGAACCCCTGACAGGGGCCTACGAGCAGTACTTC
d_call: -; clone_size: once; j_call: TRBJ1-1; v_call: TRBV18; cdr3_aa: CASSTQGMNTEAFF; cdr3_nt: TGTGCCAGCTCGACGCAGGGAATGAACACTGAAGCTTTCTTT
d_call: -; clone_size: -; j_call: TRBJ1-5; v_call: TRBV6-6; cdr3_aa: CASSYVGQPQHF; cdr3_nt: TGTGCCAGCAGTTACGTAGGTCAGCCCCAGCATTTT
d_call: TRBD2; clone_size: -; j_call: TRBJ2-3; v_call: TRBV9; cdr3_aa: CASSPGLGADTQYF; cdr3_nt: TGTGCCAGCAGCCCGGGACTAGGGGCAGATACGCAGTATTTT